The present entry profiles one T cell receptor (beta chain) with its context. What it recognizes is unknown. From germline, CDR1 is SGHAT and CDR2 FQNNGV. V shed 1 base, J shed 11 bases, and the junction held 7 bases outside the gene matches. There are 15 residues in the CDR3. Assay: immunoSEQ multiplex PCR; the TCRdb copy retains only in-frame clones and omits some. In the table there are around 140,000 clones, 70% to 90% of which are singletons. This sample was included in a study of T cell responses to AZD1222 COVID-19 vaccine. General study findings and limits: Recipients of AZD1222 seropositive at baseline numbered only 6 or 7. Donors were largely white British and mainly female; clonal diversity was possibly underestimated.

The genes are TRBV11-2 and TRBJ2-4, with 11 nucleotides matching TRBD1. Sequenced here: peripheral blood, sampled 28 days after the second AZD1222 dose. The origin of this receptor is an adult who received the AZD1222 COVID-19 vaccine. In DNA form, the CDR3 reads TGTGCCAGCAGCTTAGTAACCGGGACAGGGGGTTTTCAGTACTTC. Protein sequence: CASSLVTGTGGFQYF.